The clone carrying this TCR beta chain occurred a few times. The CDR3 spans 15 residues. Unmatched junction bases numbered 4, after V lost 2 bases and J lost 8 bases. Germline lookup yields CDR1 SGHVS and CDR2 FNYEAQ. Assay: immunoSEQ multiplex PCR; the TCRdb copy retains only in-frame clones and omits some. The data contain around 180,000 clones, around nine tenths of them singletons. The data stem from a study of control samples from healthy donors and cancer patients. The sample consisted of blood. The rearrangement joins TRBV7-6 to TRBJ1-6; TRBD1 agrees at 9 bases. This clonotype was obtained from a woman in her twenties or thirties in good health. The CDR3: CASSLRGQGDSPLHF. The CDR3 DNA sequence: TGTGCCAGCAGCTTAAGGGGACAGGGTGATTCACCCCTCCACTTT.